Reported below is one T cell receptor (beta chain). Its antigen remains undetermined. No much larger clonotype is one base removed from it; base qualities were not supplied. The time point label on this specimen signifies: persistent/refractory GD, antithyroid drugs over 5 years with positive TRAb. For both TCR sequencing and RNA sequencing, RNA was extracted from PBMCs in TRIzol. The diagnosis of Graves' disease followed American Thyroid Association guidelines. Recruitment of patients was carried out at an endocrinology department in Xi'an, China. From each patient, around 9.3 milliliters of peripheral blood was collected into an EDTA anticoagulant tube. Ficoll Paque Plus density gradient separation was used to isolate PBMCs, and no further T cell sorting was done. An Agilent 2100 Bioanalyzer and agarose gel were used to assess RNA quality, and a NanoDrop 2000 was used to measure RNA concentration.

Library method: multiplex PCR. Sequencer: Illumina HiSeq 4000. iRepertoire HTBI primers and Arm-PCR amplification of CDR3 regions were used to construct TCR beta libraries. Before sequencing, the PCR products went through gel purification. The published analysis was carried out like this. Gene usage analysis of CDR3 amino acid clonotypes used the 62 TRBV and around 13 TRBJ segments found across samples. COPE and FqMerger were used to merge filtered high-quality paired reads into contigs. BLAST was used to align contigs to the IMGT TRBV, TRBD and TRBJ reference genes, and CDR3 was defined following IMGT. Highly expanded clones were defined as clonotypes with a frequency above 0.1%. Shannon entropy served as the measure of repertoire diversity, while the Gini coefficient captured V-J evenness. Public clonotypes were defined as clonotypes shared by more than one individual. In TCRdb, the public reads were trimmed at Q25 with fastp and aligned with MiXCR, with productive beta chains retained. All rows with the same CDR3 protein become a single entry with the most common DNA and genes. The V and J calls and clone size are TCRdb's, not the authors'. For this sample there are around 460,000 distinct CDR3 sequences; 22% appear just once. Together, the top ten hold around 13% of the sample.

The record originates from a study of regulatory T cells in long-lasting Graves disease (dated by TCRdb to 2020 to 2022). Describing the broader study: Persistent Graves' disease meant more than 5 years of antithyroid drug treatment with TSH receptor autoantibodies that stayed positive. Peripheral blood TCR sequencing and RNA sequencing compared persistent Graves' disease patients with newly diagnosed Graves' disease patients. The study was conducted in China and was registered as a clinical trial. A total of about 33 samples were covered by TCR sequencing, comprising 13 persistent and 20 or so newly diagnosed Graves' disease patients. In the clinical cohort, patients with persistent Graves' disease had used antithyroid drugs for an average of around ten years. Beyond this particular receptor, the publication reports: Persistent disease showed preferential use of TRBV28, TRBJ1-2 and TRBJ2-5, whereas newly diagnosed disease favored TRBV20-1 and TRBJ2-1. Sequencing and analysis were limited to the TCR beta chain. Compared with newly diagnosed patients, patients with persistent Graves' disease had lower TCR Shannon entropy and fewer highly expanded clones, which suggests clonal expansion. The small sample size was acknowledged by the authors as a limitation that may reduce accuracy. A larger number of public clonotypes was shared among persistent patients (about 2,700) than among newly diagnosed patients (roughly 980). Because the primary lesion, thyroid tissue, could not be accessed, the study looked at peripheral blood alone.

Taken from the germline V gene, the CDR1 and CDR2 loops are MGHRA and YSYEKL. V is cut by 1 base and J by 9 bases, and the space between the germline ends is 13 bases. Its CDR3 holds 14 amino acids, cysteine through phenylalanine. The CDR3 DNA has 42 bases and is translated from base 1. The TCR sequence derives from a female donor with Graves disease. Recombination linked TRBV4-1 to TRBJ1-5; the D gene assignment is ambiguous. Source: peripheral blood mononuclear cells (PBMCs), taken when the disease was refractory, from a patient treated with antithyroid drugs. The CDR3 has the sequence CASSQGLTELPQHF. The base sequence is TGCGCCAGCAGCCAAGGTCTTACAGAATTGCCCCAGCATTTT.